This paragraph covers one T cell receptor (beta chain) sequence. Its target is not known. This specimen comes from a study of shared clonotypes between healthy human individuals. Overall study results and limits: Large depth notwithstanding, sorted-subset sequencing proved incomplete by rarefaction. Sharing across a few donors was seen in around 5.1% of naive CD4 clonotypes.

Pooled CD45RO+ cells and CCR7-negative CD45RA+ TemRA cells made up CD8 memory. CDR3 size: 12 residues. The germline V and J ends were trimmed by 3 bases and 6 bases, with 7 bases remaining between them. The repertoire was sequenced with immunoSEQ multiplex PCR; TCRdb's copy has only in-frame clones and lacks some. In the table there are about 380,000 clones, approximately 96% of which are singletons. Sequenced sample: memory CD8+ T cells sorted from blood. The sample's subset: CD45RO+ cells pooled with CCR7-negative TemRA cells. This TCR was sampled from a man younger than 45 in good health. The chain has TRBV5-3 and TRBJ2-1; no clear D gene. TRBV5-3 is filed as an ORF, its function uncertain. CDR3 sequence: CARSCQGNEQFF. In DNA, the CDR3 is TGTGCCAGAAGCTGCCAAGGCAATGAGCAGTTCTTC.